This TCR beta chain comes out of a study of identical twins. Germline V gene data show CDR1 as DFQATT and CDR2 as SNEGSKA (reference sequence). V lost 3 bases and J lost 2, with 8 bases in between. CDR3 length: 13 residues. TCRdb redid the calling of the 5' RACE reads with MiXCR, one entry per CDR3 protein. This sample has fewer than 550,000 distinct CDR3 sequences; around 15% occur once, and the top ten carry approximately 1%. The same data also went into a second study, on yellow fever vaccine responses in identical twins.

This sequence joins TRBV20-1 and TRBJ1-5; a possible D gene is TRBD1 (6 bases). Sequenced input: CD4+ T cells sorted from blood. The receptor comes from a woman aged 18-35 years in good health. The CDR3, as DNA: TGCAGTGCTAGGCCAGGGGGCAATCAGCCCCAGCATTTT. This codes for CSARPGGNQPQHF.